A single sample gave rise to the 32 T cell receptor beta chains below, sequenced in a study of vaccination and CD4 T cells after COVID-19 (dated by TCRdb to between 2021 and 2023). Reading the label with the study, this specimen's treatment or condition is: roughly 10-day PBMC culture with coronavirus spike peptide pools or control peptides (ViraFEST assay). Library method: PCR. TCRdb names Illumina iSeq 100 as the instrument used. DNA from cultured CD4+ T cells underwent TCR sequencing with the Oncomine TCR Beta short-read assay at the Johns Hopkins FTIC core. The public reads were quality trimmed at Q25 with fastp and then assembled into clones with MiXCR by TCRdb, keeping productive beta chains. Each CDR3 protein gets just one entry, which takes the most common genes and DNA from the rows behind it. Within this sample are about 13,000 distinct CDR3 sequences, with around 56% of them counted one time only. The ten biggest clones cover under 20% of the sample.

Antigen specificity for these receptors is unknown. Sample: cultured CD4+ T cells from blood, taken after SARS-CoV-2 vaccination. The receptors shown here come from a human donor with COVID-19.

The chain combines TRBV12-3 or TRBV12-4 with TRBJ1-6; possible D gene TRBD1, 6 bases. The CDR3 is 14 amino acids. The germline V and J ends were trimmed by 6 bases and 10 bases, with 16 bases remaining between them. The CDR3, as DNA: TGTGCCAGCAGCCTACAGGGAGATCGGTCACCCCTCCACTTT. This sequence encodes CASSLQGDRSPLHF.

The chain couples TRBV15 to TRBJ1-2; D remains unclear. This CDR3 has 14 amino acids. In germline, CDR1 is LNHNV, CDR2 YYDKDF (reference sequence). Trimming removed 3 bases at V and 4 bases at J, with 12 bases between. The CDR3 loop reads CATSRSQSLYGYTF. The CDR3 bases are TGTGCCACCAGCAGGTCACAGAGTCTCTATGGCTACACCTTC.

In its sample, this clonotype ranks as medium-sized. The V gene is TRBV7-2, the J gene TRBJ2-3; TRBD1 aligns across 8 bases. The junction had 5 bases not matched to a gene; V was cut back by 4 bases and J by 5 bases. The CDR3 runs to 14 residues. Germline values: CDR1 SGHTA, CDR2 FQGNSA. CDR3: CASSSGQVIDTQYF. The DNA of the CDR3 is TGTGCCAGCAGCTCGGGACAGGTTATAGATACGCAGTATTTT.

The rearrangement uses TRBV5-1 and TRBJ2-5; D is ambiguous. Germline loops: CDR1 SGHRS, CDR2 YFSETQ. The CDR3 covers 12 residues. Trimming shortened V by 1 base and J by 5 bases, and 6 bases separated the two germline ends. The CDR3 reads CASSLTWETQYF. The CDR3 nucleotides are TGCGCCAGCAGCTTGACGTGGGAGACCCAGTACTTC.

This clonotype was seen a few times. The rearrangement links TRBV7-9 to TRBJ2-3, with unresolved D. Between the trimmed V and J ends, which lost 1 base and 0 bases, there was a span of 5 bases. The CDR3 is 14 amino acids. Per the germline V gene, CDR1 is SEHNR and CDR2 is FQNEAQ (reference sequence). The CDR3 spells CASSLEGSTDTQYF. Here the CDR3 DNA reads TGTGCCAGCAGCTTAGAGGGTAGCACAGATACGCAGTATTTT. The full variable domain, rest sourced from reference TRBV7-9 and TRBJ2-3, is DTGVSQNPRHKITKRGQNVTFRCDPISEHNRLYWYRQTLGQGPEFLTYFQNEAQLEKSRLLSDRFSAERPKGSFSTLEIQRTEQGDSAMYLCASSLEGSTDTQYFGPGTRLTVL.

This clonotype was observed a handful of times. V gene TRBV7-3 combines with J gene TRBJ2-2; D perhaps matches TRBD1 (5 bases). V was shortened by 5 bases and J by 6 bases, with 10 bases between the two germline ends. The CDR3 totals 13 residues. The germline V gene has CDR1 SGHTA and CDR2 FQGTGA. The CDR3 DNA reads as TGTGCCAGCAGCGTGACAGATCCCGGGGAGCTGTTTTTT. Residues: CASSVTDPGELFF.

This clonotype was seen a handful of times. The chain employs TRBV27 and TRBJ1-3; D perhaps matches TRBD1 (6 bases). Germline assignment: CDR1 MNHEY and CDR2 SMNVEV (reference sequence). Trimming took off 7 bases at V and 2 bases at J, with 12 bases between the two ends. CDR3 length equals 14 residues. CDR3 sequence (DNA): TGTGCCAGCACTGACAGGTCGGCTGGAAACACCATATATTTT. It specifies CASTDRSAGNTIYF.

By share of the sample, this clonotype is medium-sized. V usage is TRBV6-1 and J usage is TRBJ1-2, with unresolved D. Germline-derived CDR1 and CDR2 are MNHNS and SASEGT. The CDR3 totals 15 residues. V lost 7 bases to trimming and J lost 8 bases, with 23 bases between them. The CDR3 loop is CASTKGSRASGGYTF. The CDR3 nucleotides are TGTGCCAGCACCAAAGGGTCTCGGGCTTCAGGAGGCTACACCTTC.

In this sample, this clonotype turned up a few times. The J gene is TRBJ2-5, the V gene TRBV11-3; D not resolved. CDR1 SGHNT and CDR2 YENEEA come from the germline V gene. The V gene lost 2 bases and the J gene lost 1 base, with 5 bases spanning the gap. The CDR3 extends over 13 amino acids. CDR3 loop: CASSLSFQETQYF. The CDR3 DNA is TGTGCCAGCAGCTTAAGTTTCCAAGAGACCCAGTACTTC.

With regard to this clonotype: An end of the junction does not agree with germline; a read error may underlie this. This rearrangement joins TRBV12-3 or TRBV12-4 to TRBJ2-7; D is unresolved. This CDR3 contains 11 residues. CDR3 amino acids: CASSYAGDVGF. CDR3 sequence (DNA): TGTGCCAGCAGTTACGCCGGCGACGTGGGCTTC.

This clonotype was seen a few times. The chain joins TRBV20-1 to TRBJ2-3; 10 positions agree with TRBD2. J lost 2 bases, V lost 6 bases, and 11 bases had no gene match. Germline V CDR1 and CDR2: DFQATT, SNEGSKA (reference sequence). This CDR3 region has 16 residues. CDR3 sequence reads: CSALRGLAGVTDTQYF. In DNA, the CDR3 is TGCAGTGCCCTTAGGGGTCTAGCGGGGGTCACAGATACGCAGTATTTT.

The chain links TRBV15 to TRBJ1-4; D may be TRBD1 (5 bases). Germline-derived CDR1 and CDR2 are LNHNV and YYDKDF (reference sequence). The length of the CDR3 is 13 residues. Trimming took 0 bases from V and 12 from J, leaving 11 bases between them. CDR3 nucleotide sequence: TGTGCCACCAGCAGAGAGGGCCGGGGGGAACTGTTTTTT. It is translated as CATSREGRGELFF.

The sample holds a few counts of this clonotype. This chain's CDR3 is CASRTGGVPYEQYF. CDR3 bases: TGTGCCAGCAGGACCGGGGGGGTCCCCTACGAGCAGTACTTC. This sequence joins TRBV6-2 or TRBV6-3 and TRBJ2-7; 8 bases match TRBD2. This CDR3 comprises 14 residues. With 6 bases clipped from V and 2 bases from J, the junction kept 6 bases outside the gene matches. CDR1 and CDR2 from the germline V gene are MNHEY and SVGEGT.

The gene calls are TRBV4-1 and TRBJ2-7; D not resolved. The CDR3 has 15 residues. Germline-derived CDR1 and CDR2 are MGHRA and YSYEKL. Trimming shortened V by 0 bases and J by 2 bases, and 11 bases separated the two germline ends. CDR3 in amino acids: CASSQELPSAYEQYF. CDR3 nucleotides: TGCGCCAGCAGCCAAGAATTACCGTCGGCCTACGAGCAGTACTTC.

This chain connects TRBV6-1 to TRBJ2-3; 10 nucleotides agree with TRBD2. V was pared by 6 bases and J by 2 bases, with 8 bases of the junction left unmatched. Germline CDR1 reads MNHNS; CDR2 reads SASEGT. This CDR3 has 16 amino acids. CDR3 loop: CASSPLAGAVTDTQYF. CDR3 coding DNA: TGTGCCAGCAGCCCTCTAGCGGGGGCCGTCACAGATACGCAGTATTTT.

This clonotype turned up a few times. This sequence joins TRBV19 and TRBJ1-5; 8 bases fit TRBD1. The CDR3 totals 17 residues. Germline CDR1 reads LNHDA; CDR2 reads SQIVND (reference sequence). Trimming at V came to 5 bases and at J to 6 bases, leaving 15 bases not matched to a gene. The CDR3 DNA sequence: TGTGCCAGTAGTCTGACGCCCCGGACAGGGTTCGGTCAGCCCCAGCATTTT. It yields the protein CASSLTPRTGFGQPQHF.

The V and J genes are TRBV5-1 and TRBJ1-6, with a possible D match to TRBD1 (5 bases). V lost 4 bases and J 8 bases, leaving 13 bases between the germline ends. There are 14 residues in the CDR3. CDR1 and CDR2 (germline): SGHRS, YFSETQ. The CDR3 is CASSEGPTDSPLHF. The CDR3 region has the DNA TGCGCCAGCAGCGAGGGACCGACTGATTCACCCCTCCACTTT.

The chain carries TRBV6-2 or TRBV6-3 and TRBJ1-2; no reliable D call. Trimming pared 6 bases from V and 8 bases from J, leaving 19 bases between. CDR1 and CDR2 from the germline V gene are MNHEY and SVGEGT. CDR3 length equals 14 residues. The CDR3 DNA sequence: TGTGCCAGCAGGAGTACGGGATCCACCGACGGCTACACCTTC. Its translation: CASRSTGSTDGYTF.

Only one count was recorded for this clonotype. J is TRBJ2-3 and V is TRBV6-2 or TRBV6-3, with 10 bases that match TRBD2. Germline-derived CDR1 and CDR2 are MNHEY and SVGEGT. Losses at the gene ends were 5 bases for V and 6 bases for J; bases not matched to a gene: 8. The CDR3 consists of 15 residues. The CDR3 protein is CASSHPLAGVDTQYF. The CDR3 bases are TGTGCCAGCAGTCACCCTCTAGCGGGGGTCGATACGCAGTATTTT.

With respect to this clonotype: At one end the junction does not follow the germline gene, possibly because of a read error. This chain uses TRBV18 with TRBJ1-1; D is undetermined. Germline V lookup: CDR1 KGHSH, CDR2 LQKENI. This CDR3 spans 14 amino acids. For the CDR3, the DNA is TGTGCCAGCCCACCATGGACTGCGAACACTGAAGCTTTCTTT. This sequence encodes CASPPWTANTEAFF.

The chain carries TRBV28 and TRBJ1-2, with a tentative D call TRBD1 (5 bases). The CDR3 runs 16 residues. The V end lost 5 bases, the J end lost 6 bases, and 22 bases lay between the germline ends. Germline V gives CDR1 MDHEN, CDR2 SYDVKM. The CDR3 loop reads CASSLRAGGQGHGYTF. In DNA form, the CDR3 reads TGTGCCAGCAGTCTGAGGGCGGGAGGGCAGGGTCATGGCTACACCTTC.

The chain uses TRBV15 and TRBJ2-2; possibly TRBD2 for D (6 bases). Germline V CDR1 and CDR2: LNHNV, YYDKDF (reference sequence). The CDR3 loop spans 16 amino acids. V shed 3 bases and J shed 0 bases, with 11 bases lying between them. DNA of the CDR3: TGTGCCACCAGCAGGAGGAGGGCCGCGAACACCGGGGAGCTGTTTTTT. It codes for CATSRRRAANTGELFF.

This clonotype was counted a few times. This sequence joins TRBV20-1 and TRBJ2-5, with 7 positions matching TRBD1. The CDR3 extends over 14 amino acids. Losses at the gene ends were 2 bases for V and 5 bases for J; bases not matched to a gene: 8. CDR1 and CDR2 (germline): DFQATT, SNEGSKA (reference sequence). The CDR3 loop is CSARMPQGFETQYF. For the CDR3, the DNA is TGCAGTGCTAGAATGCCACAGGGGTTCGAGACCCAGTACTTC.

The chain employs TRBV19 and TRBJ1-5, with 10 bases that match TRBD1. This CDR3 spans 15 amino acids. V trimming: 5 bases; J trimming: 1 base; junction bases outside the gene matches: 2. The germline V gene encodes CDR1 LNHDA and CDR2 SQIVND (reference sequence). The CDR3 protein is CASSGTGVSNQPQHF. The CDR3 DNA reads TGTGCCAGTAGTGGGACAGGGGTGAGCAATCAGCCCCAGCATTTT.

DNA of the CDR3: TGTGCCAGTAGTACCCGTCCCTTTGTCTCCCTCCACTTT. Translated: CASSTRPFVSLHF. V gene TRBV19 combines with J gene TRBJ1-6; D is undetermined. This CDR3 comprises 13 residues. The V end lost 4 bases, the J end lost 14 bases, and 15 bases lay between the germline ends. Germline CDR1 reads LNHDA; CDR2 reads SQIVND (reference sequence).

The chain recombines TRBV5-3 with TRBJ2-5; tentatively, D is TRBD1 (5 bases). TRBV5-3 is an open reading frame, and its role is uncertain. V lost 8 bases, J lost 1 base, and 15 bases lay in between. The CDR3 contains 14 residues. CDR3 coding DNA: TGTGCCAGCAGCCCGGACATGACCCAAGAGACCCAGTACTTC. This sequence encodes CASSPDMTQETQYF.

V usage is TRBV5-4 and J usage is TRBJ2-7; 11 bases line up with TRBD1. The V and J ends lost 4 bases and 2 bases, in that order; junction bases with no gene match: 5. The CDR3 consists of 15 residues. From germline, CDR1 is SGHNT and CDR2 YYREEE (reference sequence). The CDR3 DNA is TGTGCCAGCAGCAGAGGACAGGGGGCGACCTACGAGCAGTACTTC. Translating it yields CASSRGQGATYEQYF.

This clonotype was seen a few times. V gene TRBV19 combines with J gene TRBJ1-5; D call uncertain. The CDR3 loop spans 13 amino acids. Germline V CDR1 and CDR2: LNHDA, SQIVND (reference sequence). The V end lost 9 bases, the J end lost 4 bases, and 13 bases lay between the germline ends. Here the CDR3 reads CASRPRANQPQHF. Here the CDR3 DNA reads TGTGCCAGCCGCCCTAGGGCAAATCAGCCCCAGCATTTT.

Within the sample, this clonotype is medium-sized. The gene calls are TRBV7-3 and TRBJ1-2, with 7 nucleotides matching TRBD1. The length of the CDR3 is 13 residues. Germline CDR1 reads SGHTA; CDR2 reads FQGTGA. The J segment lost 4 bases and the V segment lost 5 bases, leaving 4 bases of the junction unmatched. The CDR3: CASSEQGGYGYTF. CDR3 DNA sequence: TGTGCCAGCAGCGAGCAGGGGGGCTATGGCTACACCTTC.

This clonotype showed up just once. This rearrangement joins TRBV6-1 to TRBJ1-2, with D possibly being TRBD1 (5 bases). Germline loops: CDR1 MNHNS, CDR2 SASEGT. V was clipped by 6 bases and J by 0 bases, with 20 bases between them. CDR3 size: 17 residues. CDR3 DNA: TGTGCCAGCAGGGAGGTGGGGCCCCTGCTAGCTAACTATGGCTACACCTTC. This codes for CASREVGPLLANYGYTF.

The gene calls are TRBV20-1 and TRBJ1-5, with D possibly being TRBD1 (6 bases). The CDR3 sequence is 16 residues long. From germline, CDR1 is DFQATT and CDR2 SNEGSKA (reference sequence). The V and J ends lost 4 bases and 1 base respectively, with 17 bases between them. The CDR3 DNA reads as TGCAGTGCTAAATCCAGGGGCCCCGGCAGCAATCAGCCCCAGCATTTT. As protein: CSAKSRGPGSNQPQHF.

The V gene is TRBV18, the J gene TRBJ2-1; 10 bases align to TRBD2. Germline loops: CDR1 KGHSH, CDR2 LQKENI. The CDR3 is 17 residues long. J was trimmed by 1 base and V by 0 bases; bases with no gene match: 3. CDR3 DNA sequence: TGTGCCAGCTCACCACCTAGCGGGGGGCCGTCCTACAATGAGCAGTTCTTC. It yields the protein CASSPPSGGPSYNEQFF.